Described below is a single T cell receptor (beta chain) sequence and its context. The data stem from a study of blood T cell repertoires in COVID-19. Study-wide context: T cells, B-cell-depleted T cells, or PBMCs supplied cDNA or gDNA.

Study processing details: Reference gene primer amplification yielded estimated nucleated cell counts. Assay used: immunoSEQ multiplex PCR; TCRdb lists only in-frame clones, some missing. V, J and clone size are taken as reported in that table, and D and trimming were inferred from the DNA itself. The profile shows over 120,000 clones, roughly 88% of them singletons. Trimming removed 0 bases at V and 0 bases at J, with 5 bases between. Germline CDR1 reads GTSNPN; CDR2 reads SVGIG (reference sequence). The CDR3 covers 13 residues. The TCR sequence derives from a man in his 70s with acute or convalescent COVID-19. The chain combines TRBV30 with TRBJ1-1; D gene uncertain. The sample taken for sequencing was peripheral blood. CDR3: CAWSVRLNTEAFF. DNA of the CDR3: TGTGCCTGGAGTGTCAGGCTGAACACTGAAGCTTTCTTT.